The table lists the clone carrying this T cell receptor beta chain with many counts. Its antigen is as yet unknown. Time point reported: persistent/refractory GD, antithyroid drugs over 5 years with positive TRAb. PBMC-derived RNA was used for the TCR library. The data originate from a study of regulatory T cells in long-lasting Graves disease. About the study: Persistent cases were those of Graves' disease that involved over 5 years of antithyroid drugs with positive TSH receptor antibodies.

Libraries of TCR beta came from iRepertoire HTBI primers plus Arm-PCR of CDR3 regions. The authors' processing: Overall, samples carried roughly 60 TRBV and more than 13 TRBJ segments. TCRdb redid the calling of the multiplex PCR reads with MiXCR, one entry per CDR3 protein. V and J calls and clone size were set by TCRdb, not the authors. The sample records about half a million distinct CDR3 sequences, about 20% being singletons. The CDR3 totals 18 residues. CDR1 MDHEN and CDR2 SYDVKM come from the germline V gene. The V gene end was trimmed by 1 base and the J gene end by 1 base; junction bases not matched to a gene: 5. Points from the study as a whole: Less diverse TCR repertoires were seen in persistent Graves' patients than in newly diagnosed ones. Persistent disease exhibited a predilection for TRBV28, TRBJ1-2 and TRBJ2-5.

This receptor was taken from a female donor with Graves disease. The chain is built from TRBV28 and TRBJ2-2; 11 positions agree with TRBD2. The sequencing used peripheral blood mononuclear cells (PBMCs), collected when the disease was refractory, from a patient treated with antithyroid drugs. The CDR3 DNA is TGTGCCAGCAGTTTATCCCGACTAGCGGGGAAGAACACCGGGGAGCTGTTTTTT. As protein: CASSLSRLAGKNTGELFF.